The 22 T cell receptor beta chains below come from one sample, sequenced in a study of blood T cells in healthy people across ages. The use of a sample-barcoded 5' primer and a J-beta primer mix characterized a second PCR of about 7 to 12 cycles. TCRdb passed the 5' RACE reads through MiXCR, listing each CDR3 protein once. The data hold fewer than 700,000 distinct CDR3 sequences, with around 43% observed a single time. The sequenced sample consisted of blood. Receptor source: an elderly man in good health.

V usage is TRBV5-1 and J usage is TRBJ1-1; 9 bases are a match to TRBD1. The CDR3 spans 15 residues. With 4 bases clipped from V and 6 bases from J, the junction kept 10 bases outside the gene matches. The germline CDR1 and CDR2 sequences are SGHRS and YFSETQ. CDR3 residues: CASSEGQGVPPEAFF. Written as DNA, the CDR3 is TGCGCCAGCAGCGAGGGACAGGGAGTACCACCTGAAGCTTTCTTT.

To note about this clonotype: With a much larger clone just one base away, this may be a read error. The V call is TRBV5-1, the J call TRBJ2-7, with TRBD1 matching over 7 bases. The CDR3 runs 12 residues. With 1 base clipped from V and 7 bases from J, the junction kept 2 bases outside the gene matches. Germline assignment: CDR1 SGHRS and CDR2 YFSETQ. The CDR3 is CASSLQDREQYF. In nucleotides, the CDR3 is TGCGCCAGCAGCTTGCAGGACAGGGAGCAGTACTTC.

The gene calls are TRBV2 and TRBJ1-5; D remains ambiguous. Germline V gene data show CDR1 as SNHLY and CDR2 as FYNNEI. The CDR3 has 15 amino acids. The V and J ends lost 2 bases and 7 bases respectively, with 15 bases between them. The CDR3 loop reads CASSERAVGGQPQHF. CDR3 bases: TGTGCCAGCAGTGAAAGGGCTGTCGGTGGGCAGCCCCAGCATTTT.

In this sample, this clonotype turned up a few times. V usage is TRBV6-2 or TRBV6-3 and J usage is TRBJ2-7; 7 nucleotides line up with TRBD2. There are 17 residues in the CDR3. V shed 0 bases, J shed 3 bases, and the junction held 11 bases outside the gene matches. CDR1 is MNHEY and CDR2 is SVGEGT in the germline V gene. The CDR3 bases are TGTGCCAGCAGTTACTCGAGGTTTCGGGGGGAAGGCTACGAGCAGTACTTC. Translating gives CASSYSRFRGEGYEQYF.

The chain is built from TRBV9 and TRBJ2-3; D unclear. The CDR3 is 14 amino acids. In germline, CDR1 is SGDLS, CDR2 YYNGEE. V lost 4 bases and J 10 bases, leaving 19 bases between the germline ends. The CDR3 bases are TGTGCCAGCAGCACAAGAGATGGGATATGGCCGCAGTATTTT. This sequence encodes CASSTRDGIWPQYF.

For the CDR3, the DNA is TGTGCCAGCAGCTTCACGACCGGTAGCACAGATACGCAGTATTTT. It is translated as CASSFTTGSTDTQYF. The V call is TRBV13, the J call TRBJ2-3, with no clear D. Germline V gene sequence: CDR1 PRHDT, CDR2 FYEKMQ (reference sequence). Trimming shortened V by 3 bases and J by 0 bases, and 10 bases separated the two germline ends. The CDR3 is 15 residues long.

This chain uses TRBV7-9 with TRBJ1-4; D call uncertain. Germline CDR1 and CDR2: SEHNR and FQNEAQ (reference sequence). V was pared by 5 bases and J by 4 bases, with 11 bases between. The CDR3 sequence is 14 residues long. The CDR3 reads CASSPPGFNEKLFF. Here the CDR3 DNA reads TGTGCCAGCAGCCCGCCTGGGTTTAATGAAAAACTGTTTTTT.

The CDR3, as DNA: TGCAGTGCTTTAGACTATGGCTACACCTTC. Translating gives CSALDYGYTF. The V call is TRBV20-1, the J call TRBJ1-2; D unclear. With 5 bases removed from V and 3 bases from J, the gap between germline ends came to 4 bases. The germline V gene encodes CDR1 DFQATT and CDR2 SNEGSKA (reference sequence). CDR3 length: 10 residues.

Ten or more counts support this clonotype. The rearrangement joins TRBV9 to TRBJ1-1; the D is unclear. The ends were cut back, 4 bases at V and 1 base at J, with 11 bases in the middle. This CDR3 spans 14 amino acids. Germline V lookup: CDR1 SGDLS, CDR2 YYNGEE. Here the CDR3 DNA reads TGTGCCAGCAGCTTAGACGGTGGGAACACTGAAGCTTTCTTT. This gives the protein CASSLDGGNTEAFF.

This clonotype was counted between two and nine times. This sequence joins TRBV7-2 and TRBJ2-5; D gene ambiguous. Germline V CDR1 and CDR2: SGHTA, FQGNSA. The V and J ends lost 2 bases and 2 bases respectively, with 6 bases between them. There are 13 residues in the CDR3. CDR3 nucleotides: TGTGCCAGCAGCTTAAACTTTCAAGAGACCCAGTACTTC. Its translation: CASSLNFQETQYF.

This clonotype was seen once. This chain joins TRBV7-2 and TRBJ2-7, with D possibly being TRBD1 (6 bases). V was cut by 1 base and J by 2 bases, with 9 bases left in between. Per germline, CDR1 SGHTA and CDR2 FQGNSA. The CDR3 contains 14 residues. CDR3 DNA sequence: TGTGCCAGCAGCTTAGTTCGGACAGCCTACGAGCAGTACTTC. Its translation: CASSLVRTAYEQYF.

The V call is TRBV27, the J call TRBJ1-6; no clear D gene. CDR1 and CDR2 (germline): MNHEY, SMNVEV (reference sequence). Trimming took off 5 bases at V and 0 bases at J, with 14 bases between the two ends. The CDR3 is 17 amino acids. CDR3 in DNA: TGTGCCAGCAGTGGCGATTCGCCCAGCTCCTATAATTCACCCCTCCACTTT. Protein: CASSGDSPSSYNSPLHF.

The gene calls are TRBV20-1 and TRBJ2-1; 14 nucleotides match TRBD2. The DNA end favors TRBJ2-7, so the J call may be wrong. Per the germline V gene, CDR1 is DFQATT and CDR2 is SNEGSKA (reference sequence). There are 16 residues in the CDR3. The CDR3 loop is CSGLAGGRSSYNEQYF. CDR3 sequence (DNA): TGCAGTGGACTAGCGGGAGGGCGGAGTTCCTACAATGAGCAGTACTTC.

The CDR3 region has the DNA TGTGCCAGCAGTTTTGACAGGGACTACGAGCAGTACTTC. Translated: CASSFDRDYEQYF. The V and J genes are TRBV6-1 and TRBJ2-7, with 7 bases identical to TRBD1. Germline CDR1 and CDR2: MNHNS and SASEGT. CDR3 length: 13 residues. The V and J ends lost 5 bases and 3 bases, in that order; junction bases with no gene match: 4.

V is TRBV30 and J is TRBJ2-5, with TRBD2 identical over 7 bases. Per the germline V gene, CDR1 is GTSNPN and CDR2 is SVGIG (reference sequence). The V gene end was trimmed by 4 bases and the J gene end by 11 bases; junction bases not matched to a gene: 16. The CDR3 is made up of 14 amino acids. CDR3 bases: TGTGCCTGGAAGAGGGACGTATCCGCGGGGGAGCAGTACTTC. This translates into CAWKRDVSAGEQYF.

Note on this clonotype: With a much larger clone just one base away, this may be a read error. The V call is TRBV7-2, the J call TRBJ1-4; D not resolved. The CDR3 has 14 residues. Germline V gives CDR1 SGHTA, CDR2 FQGNSA. Trimming shortened V by 5 bases and J by 0 bases, and 7 bases separated the two germline ends. DNA of the CDR3: TGTGCCAGCAGCGTAGAAGCAACTAATGAAAAACTGTTTTTT. This sequence encodes CASSVEATNEKLFF.

This clonotype came up many times. The chain has TRBV6-2 or TRBV6-3 and TRBJ2-3; D gene uncertain. The V gene's germline CDR1 is MNHEY and CDR2 SVGEGT. Deletions cut 0 bases from V and 4 bases from J, with 2 bases between. The CDR3 contains 12 residues. CDR3: CASSYSPDTQYF. CDR3 DNA: TGTGCCAGCAGTTACTCTCCAGATACGCAGTATTTT.

In its sample, this clonotype was seen a few times. This rearrangement joins TRBV10-1 to TRBJ1-1; D not certain. The germline V gene has CDR1 WNHNN and CDR2 SYGVQD (reference sequence). V was pared by 0 bases and J by 1 base, with 6 bases between. The CDR3 has 14 residues. The CDR3 sequence is CASSESGKNTEAFF. Written as DNA, the CDR3 is TGCGCCAGCAGTGAGTCGGGCAAGAACACTGAAGCTTTCTTT.

The chain joins TRBV29-1 to TRBJ2-3; D is undetermined. Deletions cut 4 bases from V and 0 bases from J, with 8 bases between. Germline assignment: CDR1 SQVTM and CDR2 ANQGSEA. The CDR3 is 13 amino acids. This CDR3 reads CSVVVWSTDTQYF. The CDR3 coding sequence is TGCAGCGTTGTTGTCTGGAGCACAGATACGCAGTATTTT.

The V and J genes are TRBV20-1 and TRBJ1-4, with D possibly being TRBD1 (5 bases). Germline V gene lookup returns CDR1 DFQATT and CDR2 SNEGSKA (reference sequence). Trimming took 5 bases from V and 8 from J, leaving 15 bases between them. The CDR3 length is 13 residues. The CDR3 spells CSAAPGIGEKLFF. The CDR3 DNA reads as TGCAGTGCTGCCCCAGGGATAGGAGAAAAACTGTTTTTT.

J is TRBJ2-6 and V is TRBV7-2; 8 bases map to TRBD1. V shed 5 bases and J 13 bases; nucleotides not matched to a gene: 13. CDR1 is SGHTA and CDR2 is FQGNSA in the germline V gene. The CDR3 covers 15 residues. This CDR3 reads CASSEGLGQAGVLTF. The CDR3 region has the DNA TGTGCCAGCAGCGAAGGACTGGGACAGGCAGGGGTCCTGACTTTC.

The count of this clonotype is one. This chain connects TRBV27 to TRBJ2-3; 11 nucleotides match TRBD2. The germline gives CDR1 MNHEY, CDR2 SMNVEV (reference sequence). V was pared by 7 bases and J by 3 bases, with 12 bases of the junction left unmatched. The CDR3 extends over 17 amino acids. The CDR3 bases are TGTGCCAGCATACGACTAGCGGGACGGGGGAGGACAGATACGCAGTATTTT. Translating it yields CASIRLAGRGRTDTQYF.